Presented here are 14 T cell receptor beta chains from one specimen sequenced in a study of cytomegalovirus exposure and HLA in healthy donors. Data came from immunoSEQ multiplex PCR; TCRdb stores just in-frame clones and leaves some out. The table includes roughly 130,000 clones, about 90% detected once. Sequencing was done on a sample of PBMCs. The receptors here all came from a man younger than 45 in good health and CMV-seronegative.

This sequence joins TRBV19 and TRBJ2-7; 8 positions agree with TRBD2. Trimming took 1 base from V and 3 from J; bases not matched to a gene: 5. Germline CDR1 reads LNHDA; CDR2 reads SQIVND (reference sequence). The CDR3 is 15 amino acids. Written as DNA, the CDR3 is TGTGCCAGTAGTATAGCGGGGGGGCGCGTCTACGAGCAGTACTTC. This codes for CASSIAGGRVYEQYF.

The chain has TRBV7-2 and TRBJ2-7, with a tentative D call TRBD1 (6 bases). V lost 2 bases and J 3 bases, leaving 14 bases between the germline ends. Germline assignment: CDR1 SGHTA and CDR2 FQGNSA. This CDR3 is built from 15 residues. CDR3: CASSLPDRTYYEQYF. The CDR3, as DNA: TGTGCCAGCAGCTTACCAGACAGGACCTACTACGAGCAGTACTTC.

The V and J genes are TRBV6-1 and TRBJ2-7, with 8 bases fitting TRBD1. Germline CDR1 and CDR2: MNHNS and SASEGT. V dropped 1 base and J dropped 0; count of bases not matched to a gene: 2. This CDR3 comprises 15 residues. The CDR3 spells CASSEGTGNSYEQYF. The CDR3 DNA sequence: TGTGCCAGCAGTGAAGGGACAGGGAACTCCTACGAGCAGTACTTC.

The CDR3 here is CASRGLAGATDTQYF. The DNA for the CDR3 is TGTGCCAGCAGAGGACTAGCGGGAGCCACAGATACGCAGTATTTT. The rearrangement uses TRBV2 and TRBJ2-3; 13 bases fit TRBD2. Looked up from germline, CDR1 is SNHLY and CDR2 is FYNNEI. There are 15 residues in the CDR3. After removal of 6 bases from V and 2 bases from J, the junction contained 2 bases not matched to a gene.

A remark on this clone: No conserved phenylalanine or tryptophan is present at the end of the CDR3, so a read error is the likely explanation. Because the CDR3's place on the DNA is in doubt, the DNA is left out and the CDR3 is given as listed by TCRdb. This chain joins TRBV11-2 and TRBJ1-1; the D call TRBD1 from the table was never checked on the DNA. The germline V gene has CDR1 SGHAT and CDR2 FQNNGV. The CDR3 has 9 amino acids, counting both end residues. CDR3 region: CASSGPPQG.

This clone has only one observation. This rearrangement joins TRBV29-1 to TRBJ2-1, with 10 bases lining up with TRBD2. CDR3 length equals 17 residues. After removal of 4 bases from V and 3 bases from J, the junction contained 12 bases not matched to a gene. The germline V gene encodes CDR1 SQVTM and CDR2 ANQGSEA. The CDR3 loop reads CSVVALWTSGNYNEQFF. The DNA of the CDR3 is TGCAGCGTTGTAGCGCTTTGGACTAGCGGAAACTACAATGAGCAGTTCTTC.

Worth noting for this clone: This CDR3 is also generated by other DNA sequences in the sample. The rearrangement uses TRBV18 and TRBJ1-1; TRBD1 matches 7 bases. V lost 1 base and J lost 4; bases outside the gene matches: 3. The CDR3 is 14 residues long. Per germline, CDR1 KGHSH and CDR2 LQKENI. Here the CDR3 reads CASSPQGAGTEAFF. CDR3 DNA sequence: TGTGCCAGCTCACCACAGGGGGCGGGCACTGAAGCTTTCTTT.

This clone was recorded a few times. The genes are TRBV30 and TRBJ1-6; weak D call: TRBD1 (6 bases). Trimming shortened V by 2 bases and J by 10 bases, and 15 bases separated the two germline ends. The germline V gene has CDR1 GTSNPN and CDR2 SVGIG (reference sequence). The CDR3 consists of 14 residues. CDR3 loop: CAWSPVGGESPLHF. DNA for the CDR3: TGTGCCTGGAGTCCCGTAGGGGGAGAATCACCCCTCCACTTT.

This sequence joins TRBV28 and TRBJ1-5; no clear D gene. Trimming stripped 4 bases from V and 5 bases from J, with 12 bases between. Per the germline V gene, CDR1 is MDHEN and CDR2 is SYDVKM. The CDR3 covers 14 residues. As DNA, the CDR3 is TGTGCCAGCAGTTCCGACGCGGCATATCAGCCCCAGCATTTT. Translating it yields CASSSDAAYQPQHF.

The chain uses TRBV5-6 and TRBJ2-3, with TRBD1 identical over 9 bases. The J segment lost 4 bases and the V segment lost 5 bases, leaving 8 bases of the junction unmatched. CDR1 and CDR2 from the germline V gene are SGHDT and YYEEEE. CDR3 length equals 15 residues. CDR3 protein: CASSWGQGGADTQYF. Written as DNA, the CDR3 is TGTGCCAGCAGTTGGGGACAGGGAGGAGCAGATACGCAGTATTTT.

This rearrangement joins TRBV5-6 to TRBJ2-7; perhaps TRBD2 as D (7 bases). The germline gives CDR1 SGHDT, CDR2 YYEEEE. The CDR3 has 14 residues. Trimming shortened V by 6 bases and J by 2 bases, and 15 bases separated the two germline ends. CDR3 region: CASTGAGGPYEQYF. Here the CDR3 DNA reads TGTGCCAGCACGGGCGCCGGGGGGCCCTACGAGCAGTACTTC.

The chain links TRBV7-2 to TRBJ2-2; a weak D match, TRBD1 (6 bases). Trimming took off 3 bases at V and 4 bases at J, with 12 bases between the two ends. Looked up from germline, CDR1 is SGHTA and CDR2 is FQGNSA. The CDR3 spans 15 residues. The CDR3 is CASSFRQGSTGELFF. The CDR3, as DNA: TGTGCCAGCAGCTTCCGGCAGGGGTCCACCGGGGAGCTGTTTTTT.

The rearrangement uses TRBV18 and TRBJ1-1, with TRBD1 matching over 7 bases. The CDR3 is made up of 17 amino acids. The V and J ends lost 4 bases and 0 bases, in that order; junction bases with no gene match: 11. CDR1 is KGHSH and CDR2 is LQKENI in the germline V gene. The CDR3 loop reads CASSLTDRVHLNTEAFF. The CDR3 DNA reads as TGTGCCAGCTCACTAACAGACAGGGTACATTTGAACACTGAAGCTTTCTTT.

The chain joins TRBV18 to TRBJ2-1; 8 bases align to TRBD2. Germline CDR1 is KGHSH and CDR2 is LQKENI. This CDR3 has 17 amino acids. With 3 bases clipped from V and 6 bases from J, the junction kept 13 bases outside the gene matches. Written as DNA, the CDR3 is TGTGCCAGCTCACCCGGAGGGGGACTAGTGGGGAGCAATGAGCAGTTCTTC. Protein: CASSPGGGLVGSNEQFF. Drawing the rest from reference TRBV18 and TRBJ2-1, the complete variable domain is NAGVMQNPRHLVRRRGQEARLRCSPMKGHSHVYWYRQLPEEGLKFMVYLQKENIIDESGMPKERFSAEFPKEGPSILRIQQVVRGDSAAYFCASSPGGGLVGSNEQFFGPGTRLTVL.